This paragraph covers one TCR beta chain sequence. What antigen it recognizes has not been identified. No much larger clonotype is one base removed from it; base qualities were not supplied. The immunoSEQ assay at survey resolution was applied to genomic DNA for sequencing of TCRbeta rearrangements. The study's processing was this. In the TCR sequencing data, the lowest productive clonotype frequency that could be detected was 2.59 x 10-5. Only productive TCRbeta rearrangements, defined as complete and in-frame sequences, were included in the analyses. The clonality of each sample was calculated as Simpson clonality in the immunoSEQ Analyzer version 3.0. Clones were categorized by frequency as very rare, small, medium, large (1-20%) or hyperexpanded (>20%). OLGA 1.2.3 estimated generation probabilities, VDJtools produced V-gene circos plots, VDJdb was queried for specificities, and GLIPH identified CDR3 motifs. In its TCRdb copy, this immuneACCESS table keeps in-frame sequences only and misses some clones. Where compared with another copy, unresolved V genes explain less than half of these, and the others have no known cause. Clonal size and the V and J genes are those of that table, whereas D and trimming came from the DNA. The sample data list about 30,000 clones, and just under 75% of these were observed just once. Together, the top ten hold more than 0.85% of the sample.

The healthy controls were over 30 blood donors, and the buffy coats of these donors were supplied by the Finnish Red Cross blood service. All TCR-sequenced material derived from peripheral blood: patient blood samples and healthy donor buffy coats. Peripheral blood mononuclear cells were isolated by Ficoll-Hypaque gradient centrifugation. For the healthy controls, CD4+ cells were obtained from buffy coats by magnetic purification. The Gentra Puregene Cell and Tissue kit was used to extract genomic DNA, and a Qubit 2.0 fluorometer was used to measure the amount of genomic DNA. Between the V and J ends, shortened by 1 base and 12 bases respectively, the junction contains 10 bases. The CDR3, cysteine through phenylalanine, is 13 amino acids long. Only the CDR3 DNA stays, 39 bases, in frame from base 1. According to the germline V gene, CDR1 reads SGHTA and CDR2 reads FQGTGA. The data derive from a study of STAT5B mutations in CD4+ large granular lymphocyte leukemia (dated by TCRdb to the early 2020s). Describing the broader study: Among the healthy controls, the CDR3 'QG' motif was associated with a particular HLA allele. TCRbeta repertoires of CD4+ T-cell large granular lymphocyte leukemia patients were compared with those of healthy blood donors. Flow cytometry on FACSCanto II or FACSVerse confirmed that purified fractions exceeded 95% purity among lymphocytes.

Study-level results and caveats: CD4-sorted patient repertoires appeared more clonal than healthy CD4+ repertoires, and this difference persisted after removing the putative leukemic clones. Data were not HLA-matched; higher clonality in CD4+ versus CD8+ T-LGLL could reflect the relatively small sample size. Main leukemic clonotypes were private to each patient, although about 25% of the main leukemic clonotypes were found at low frequency in the non-leukemic repertoires of other patients. Enrichment of TRBV06-family usage was observed among the top patient clones (8/27) relative to healthy controls (2/35).

Sequencing used CD4+ T cells from blood buffy coats. The chain was built from TRBV7-3 and TRBJ1-6, with no confidently assigned D gene. The clonotype comes from a human donor in good health. The sequence in DNA is TGTGCCAGCAGCTTAATGGAGGGTCAACCCCTCCACTTT. It encodes CASSLMEGQPLHF.